This T cell receptor beta chain is drawn from a study of shared clonotypes between healthy human individuals. Each sorted subset replicate got 200 ng genomic DNA, 25,000 to 35,000 genomes. Only in-frame clones appear in the TCRdb table, and some are missing; sequencing was by immunoSEQ multiplex PCR. The table records millions of clones, 90% to 95% of them present only once. As regards this clone: Different DNA sequences within this sample yield the same CDR3.

The junction had 4 bases not matched to a gene; V was cut back by 4 bases and J by 4 bases. This CDR3 region has 13 residues. Germline V gives CDR1 SQVTM, CDR2 ANQGSEA. None of the donors, who were healthy HIV-negative adults, had recently had acute infections or vaccinations. The chain employs TRBV29-1 and TRBJ2-5; 9 nucleotides agree with TRBD2. This receptor was identified in a man in his late teens or twenties in good health. Some clones in this sample may be carry-over from other donors' samples. Sequenced: naive CD4+ T cells from PBMCs. Documented subset: CD45RA+ positively selected. CDR3 in DNA: TGCAGCGTTGTTGCGGGAGGGCCAGAGACCCAGTACTTC. Amino acids: CSVVAGGPETQYF.